What follows are 10 T cell receptor beta chains derived from one specimen sequenced in a study of blood T cell repertoires in COVID-19. Using immunoSEQ multiplex PCR, the repertoire was profiled, and TCRdb retains in-frame clones only, with some absent. The sample has approximately 140,000 clones, roughly 81% seen once. Sequencing was done on a sample of PBMCs or T cells enriched from blood (not recorded which). All receptors derive from a woman in her forties or fifties with acute COVID-19.

The chain combines TRBV7-2 with TRBJ2-7; a possible D gene is TRBD2 (5 bases). V shed 10 bases and J shed 3 bases, with 13 bases lying between them. Per the germline V gene, CDR1 is SGHTA and CDR2 is FQGNSA. CDR3 length: 12 residues. In DNA, the CDR3 is TGTGCCATTCGGACTTACAACTACGAGCAGTACTTC. Residues: CAIRTYNYEQYF.

The table lists this clone with a count of one. The CDR3 coding sequence is TGTGCCAGCAGCGCCGGGACAGGGGCTTCCACTGAAGCTTTCTTT. Its translation: CASSAGTGASTEAFF. V is TRBV9 and J is TRBJ1-1, with 10 positions matching TRBD1. Germline V gene lookup returns CDR1 SGDLS and CDR2 YYNGEE. This CDR3 has 15 residues. V was pared by 3 bases and J by 4 bases, with 6 bases of the junction left unmatched.

This clone was found a few times. CDR3 amino acids: CASSKGGNYEQYF. CDR3 bases: TGTGCCAGCAGTAAGGGGGGGAACTACGAGCAGTACTTC. This chain links TRBV27 with TRBJ2-7; D possibly corresponds to TRBD2 (7 bases). Germline values: CDR1 MNHEY, CDR2 SMNVEV (reference sequence). The CDR3 consists of 13 residues. V was pared by 5 bases and J by 3 bases, with 11 bases between.

A single count supports this clone. The chain has TRBV30 and TRBJ1-2; tentative D call: TRBD1 (6 bases). Germline assignment: CDR1 GTSNPN and CDR2 SVGIG (reference sequence). CDR3 length: 13 amino acids. Trimming stripped 2 bases from V and 7 bases from J, with 14 bases between. Here the CDR3 reads CAWSIERQAGYTF. CDR3 nucleotide sequence: TGTGCCTGGAGTATCGAACGACAGGCTGGCTACACCTTC.

The V and J genes are TRBV7-3 and TRBJ2-6, with 10 bases identical to TRBD1. Germline CDR1 reads SGHTA; CDR2 reads FQGTGA. The CDR3 is made up of 18 amino acids. Trimming took 4 bases from V and 2 from J; bases not matched to a gene: 8. The DNA for the CDR3 is TGTGCCAGCAGCTACCTCCCCGGGACAGGGGCTGGGGCCAACGTCCTGACTTTC. Amino acid sequence: CASSYLPGTGAGANVLTF.

The chain carries TRBV9 and TRBJ1-6; 10 bases agree with TRBD1. CDR3 size: 15 residues. The V segment lost 6 bases and the J segment 5 bases; nucleotides outside the gene matches: 5. Germline CDR1 and CDR2: SGDLS and YYNGEE. The CDR3 region has the DNA TGTGCCAGCAATCCGGGACAGGGGAATAATTCACCCCTCCACTTT. Its protein is CASNPGQGNNSPLHF.

J is TRBJ2-5 and V is TRBV5-1, with 10 bases lining up with TRBD2. The CDR3 has 17 amino acids. J was trimmed by 5 bases and V by 1 base; bases with no gene match: 11. Germline V gives CDR1 SGHRS, CDR2 YFSETQ. The CDR3: CASSLFGSGRSGETQYF. CDR3 DNA sequence: TGCGCCAGCAGCTTGTTTGGTAGCGGGAGGTCGGGGGAGACCCAGTACTTC.

The V gene is TRBV30, the J gene TRBJ2-2; 9 nucleotides agree with TRBD1. J was trimmed by 1 base and V by 5 bases; bases with no gene match: 8. Germline values: CDR1 GTSNPN, CDR2 SVGIG (reference sequence). This CDR3 is built from 16 residues. The CDR3, as DNA: TGTGCCTGGCTCACCCCGGGACAGGGGAACACCGGGGAGCTGTTTTTT. Its protein is CAWLTPGQGNTGELFF.

This chain connects TRBV6-5 to TRBJ2-7; TRBD1 agrees at 10 bases. The junction had 5 bases not matched to a gene; V was cut back by 5 bases and J by 7 bases. The CDR3 covers 13 residues. Germline V gene data show CDR1 as MNHEY and CDR2 as SVGAGI. CDR3 sequence: CASSRQGAREQYF. The CDR3 DNA reads TGTGCCAGCAGTAGACAGGGGGCGCGTGAGCAGTACTTC.

The rearrangement uses TRBV29-1 and TRBJ1-6; D remains ambiguous. CDR1 is SQVTM, CDR2 ANQGSEA, per germline. There are 12 residues in the CDR3. Trimming took 6 bases from V and 7 from J, leaving 10 bases between them. The CDR3 spells CSVQVGNSPLHF. The CDR3 coding sequence is TGCAGCGTCCAGGTCGGAAATTCACCCCTCCACTTT.